This entry lists 14 T cell receptor beta chains sequenced from one sample in a study of identical twins' blood T cells. TCRdb recomputed calls from the 5' RACE reads with MiXCR, one row per CDR3 protein. The data show around 380,000 distinct CDR3 sequences, roughly 31% seen once. Sequences were obtained from PBMCs. The receptors derive from a woman aged 18-55 years in good health.

The J gene is TRBJ2-7, the V gene TRBV7-9; the match to TRBD1 covers 7 bases. This CDR3 is 14 amino acids long. V shed 2 bases and J 1 base; nucleotides not matched to a gene: 2. Looked up from germline, CDR1 is SEHNR and CDR2 is FQNEAQ (reference sequence). This CDR3 is CASSLNRGSYEQYF. The CDR3 nucleotides read TGTGCCAGCAGCTTAAACAGGGGTTCCTACGAGCAGTACTTC.

The rearrangement uses TRBV20-1 and TRBJ2-1; maybe TRBD2 (6 bases). The CDR3 has 11 residues. Per germline, CDR1 DFQATT and CDR2 SNEGSKA (reference sequence). The ends were cut back, 7 bases at V and 4 bases at J, with 8 bases in the middle. The CDR3 sequence: CSGDFYNEQFF. For the CDR3, the DNA is TGCAGTGGGGACTTTTACAATGAGCAGTTCTTC.

This clonotype has a count of ten or more. The V and J genes are TRBV29-1 and TRBJ1-1; D uncertain. Germline lookup yields CDR1 SQVTM and CDR2 ANQGSEA. The CDR3 sequence is 13 residues long. Trimming removed 2 bases at V and 1 base at J, with 8 bases between. CDR3 nucleotides: TGCAGCGTTGAAAGAGATCCGAACACTGAAGCTTTCTTT. The encoded protein is CSVERDPNTEAFF.

A note on this clonotype: It is likely a read error, because the conserved phenylalanine at the end of the CDR3 is missing. The chain uses TRBV10-3 and TRBJ1-3; 7 nucleotides line up with TRBD1. V lost 2 bases and J lost 2; bases outside the gene matches: 3. The CDR3 spans 15 residues. Per germline, CDR1 ENHRY and CDR2 SYGVKD. CDR3: CAISEQGGPGNTIYS. CDR3 coding DNA: TGTGCCATCAGTGAGCAGGGGGGGCCTGGAAACACCATATATTCT.

The chain links TRBV5-5 to TRBJ1-6, with D perhaps TRBD1 (5 bases). Germline V gene data show CDR1 as SGHKS and CDR2 as YYEKEE (reference sequence). This CDR3 region has 14 residues. V was pared by 6 bases and J by 0 bases, with 7 bases between. The CDR3 sequence: CASNGGSYNSPLHF. CDR3 sequence (DNA): TGTGCCAGCAATGGGGGCTCCTATAATTCACCCCTCCACTTT.

This clonotype was observed a few times. The chain has TRBV29-1 and TRBJ1-1; tentative D call: TRBD1 (6 bases). V was shortened by 7 bases and J by 3 bases, with 15 bases between the two germline ends. The CDR3 runs 13 residues. Germline V gene data show CDR1 as SQVTM and CDR2 as ANQGSEA. The CDR3 protein is CSGTLGADTEAFF. The CDR3 nucleotides are TGCAGCGGAACCCTGGGGGCGGACACTGAAGCTTTCTTT.

V gene TRBV19 combines with J gene TRBJ1-1; D remains ambiguous. This CDR3 spans 16 amino acids. Trimming removed 6 bases at V and 4 bases at J, with 21 bases between. Germline V gene data show CDR1 as LNHDA and CDR2 as SQIVND (reference sequence). The CDR3 loop reads CASRKWADGRGTEAFF. CDR3 DNA: TGTGCCAGTAGGAAATGGGCGGACGGCCGGGGCACTGAAGCTTTCTTT.

This clonotype has just a few counts. V and J are TRBV20-1 and TRBJ1-6; no definite D call. Per germline, CDR1 DFQATT and CDR2 SNEGSKA (reference sequence). Trimming pared 6 bases from V and 8 bases from J, leaving 14 bases between. There are 13 residues in the CDR3. DNA for the CDR3: TGCAGTGCCTCACCCAATAGTGATTCACCCCTCCACTTT. Translated, it gives CSASPNSDSPLHF.

In the case of this clonotype: Being one base from a much bigger clone, this may be a read error. DNA for the CDR3: TGTGCCAGCAGATCTAGTGGTACGCAGTATTTT. Its protein is CASRSSGTQYF. The chain carries TRBV2 and TRBJ2-3, with D uncertain. Per germline, CDR1 SNHLY and CDR2 FYNNEI. The CDR3 has 11 residues. V was clipped by 6 bases and J by 8 bases, with 9 bases between them.

The CDR3: CASSTPGLYEQYF. Here the CDR3 DNA reads TGTGCCAGCAGCACCCCAGGGTTGTACGAGCAGTACTTC. The chain combines TRBV7-2 with TRBJ2-7; D is possibly TRBD1 (5 bases). From germline, CDR1 is SGHTA and CDR2 FQGNSA. Trimming removed 5 bases from V and 4 bases from J, with 12 bases in between. The CDR3 covers 13 residues.

Of note for this clonotype: This may come from a read error, since a much larger clone is one base off. The chain couples TRBV12-3 or TRBV12-4 to TRBJ1-3; unclear D gene. The length of the CDR3 is 12 residues. CDR3 protein: CARSFPGNTIYF. The CDR3 region has the DNA TGTGCCCGCAGTTTCCCTGGAAACACCATATATTTT.

V and J are TRBV5-1 and TRBJ2-7; 9 bases are shared with TRBD1. V gave up 7 bases and J gave up 7 bases; unmatched junction bases: 9. Germline CDR1 reads SGHRS; CDR2 reads YFSETQ. The CDR3 is 13 residues long. In DNA, the CDR3 is TGCGCCAGCGGGACAGGGAACATGGGGGAGCAGTACTTC. Its translation is CASGTGNMGEQYF. The full variable domain, rest sourced from reference TRBV5-1 and TRBJ2-7, is KAGVTQTPRYLIKTRGQQVTLSCSPISGHRSVSWYQQTPGQGLQFLFEYFSETQRNKGNFPGRFSGRQFSNSRSEMNVSTLELGDSALYLCASGTGNMGEQYFGPGTRLTVT.

The rearrangement uses TRBV6-6 and TRBJ1-1; 7 bases are a match to TRBD1. The J segment lost 10 bases and the V segment lost 6 bases, leaving 11 bases of the junction unmatched. The germline CDR1 and CDR2 sequences are MNHNY and SVGAGI (reference sequence). The CDR3 sequence is 13 residues long. CDR3 sequence: CASRLDPTGAAFF. CDR3 nucleotide sequence: TGTGCCAGCAGACTAGACCCCACAGGGGCAGCTTTCTTT.

In its sample, this clonotype was seen many times. The chain couples TRBV27 to TRBJ1-4; 7 bases line up with TRBD1. V shed 5 bases, J shed 8 bases, and the junction held 11 bases outside the gene matches. The CDR3 length is 15 residues. Germline V gives CDR1 MNHEY, CDR2 SMNVEV (reference sequence). The DNA of the CDR3 is TGTGCCAGCAGTAACCGACAGGGAGGAGTCGAAAAACTGTTTTTT. Translated: CASSNRQGGVEKLFF.